In this sample, the clone carrying this T cell receptor (beta chain) turned up a few times. Its antigen is not identified. An equimolar mix of two oligonucleotides served as the beta constant-region primer for TRBC1 and TRBC2. Ligated cDNA was amplified by four rounds of PCR with nested alpha and beta constant-region primers and SP2. TCRdb ran MiXCR on the UMI-ligation and nested PCR reads and lists one entry per CDR3 protein. Of about 100,000 distinct CDR3 sequences in the sample, 14% were seen once. These data are taken from a study of naive and memory T cell subsets. Study findings and constraints: Naive and memory subsets had different power law exponents for TCR abundance. Especially in CD8 cells, naive repertoires contained a few larger clonotypes, possibly CD45RA-re-expressing memory cells.

The V gene's germline CDR1 is LGHNA and CDR2 YSLEER. V was pared by 5 bases and J by 3 bases, with 26 bases of the junction left unmatched. This CDR3 is 21 amino acids long. The sequencing sample was made of naive CD8+ T cells from blood. This rearrangement joins TRBV4-3 to TRBJ1-1; 8 nucleotides align to TRBD1. The sequence came from a human donor in good health. The CDR3: CASSYNGPNPDRARTHTEAFF. CDR3 in DNA: TGCGCCAGCAGCTACAATGGGCCGAACCCGGACAGGGCGAGGACCCACACTGAAGCTTTCTTT.